This TCR beta chain was recovered during a study of blood T cell repertoires in COVID-19. Assay: immunoSEQ multiplex PCR; the TCRdb copy retains only in-frame clones and omits some. The data hold 150,000 to 200,000 clones, with around 90% observed a single time. The CDR3 consists of 13 residues. Trimming left V 4 bases short and J 3 bases short, with 9 bases between. The germline V gene encodes CDR1 LGHNA and CDR2 YNFKEQ. The chain has TRBV4-2 and TRBJ1-2, with a weak D call TRBD1 (5 bases). The sample was peripheral blood. The TCR sequence derives from a man in his sixties with active or convalescent COVID-19. This CDR3 reads CASSRGGDYGYTF. The CDR3 nucleotides read TGTGCCAGCAGCCGCGGGGGGGACTATGGCTACACCTTC.